The 32 T cell receptor beta chains in this list originate from one sample, sequenced in a study of OX40 agonist ivuxolimab in advanced cancers. Measured with immunoSEQ multiplex PCR; TCRdb has only the in-frame clones, and not every one. Here the sample spans 40,000 to 45,000 clones, 65% to 85% being singletons. Sequenced material: CD4+ or CD8+ T cells sorted from blood, taken in a trial of the OX40 agonist ivuxolimab. The receptor set was obtained from an adult with an advanced solid tumor such as melanoma, head and neck, liver or kidney cancer.

The chain combines TRBV29-1 with TRBJ1-1; D is ambiguous. Germline V gene sequence: CDR1 SQVTM, CDR2 ANQGSEA. Trimming shortened V by 1 base and J by 4 bases, and 16 bases separated the two germline ends. This CDR3 contains 15 residues. CDR3 amino acids: CSVEAPRGWGTEAFF. The CDR3 nucleotides read TGCAGCGTTGAAGCTCCCCGAGGGTGGGGCACTGAAGCTTTCTTT.

V gene TRBV7-9 combines with J gene TRBJ2-1; possibly TRBD2 for D (5 bases). CDR1 is SEHNR, CDR2 FQNEAQ, per germline (reference sequence). With 4 bases removed from V and 2 bases from J, the gap between germline ends came to 15 bases. There are 16 residues in the CDR3. CDR3 coding DNA: TGTGCCAGCAGCTACCCCAGAGAGCGGCCCTACAATGAGCAGTTCTTC. Residues: CASSYPRERPYNEQFF. The entire variable domain, with the rest obtained from reference TRBV7-9 and TRBJ2-1, is as follows: DTGVSQNPRHKITKRGQNVTFRCDPISEHNRLYWYRQTLGQGPEFLTYFQNEAQLEKSRLLSDRFSAERPKGSFSTLEIQRTEQGDSAMYLCASSYPRERPYNEQFFGPGTRLTVL.

The chain recombines TRBV7-8 with TRBJ1-1; unclear D gene. From germline, CDR1 is SGHVS and CDR2 FQNEAQ. This CDR3 region has 14 residues. V was trimmed by 5 bases and J by 4 bases, leaving 14 bases between them. The CDR3: CASSLSLGPTEAFF. The CDR3 DNA is TGTGCCAGCAGCCTCTCATTAGGGCCCACTGAAGCTTTCTTT.

This clone was observed a handful of times. The J gene is TRBJ2-3, the V gene TRBV13; TRBD2 agrees at 7 bases. Germline CDR1 PRHDT, CDR2 FYEKMQ (reference sequence). The CDR3 spans 15 residues. J was trimmed by 2 bases and V by 1 base; bases with no gene match: 3. CDR3 bases: TGTGCCAGCAGCTTAGCGGGAGGTGTCACAGATACGCAGTATTTT. Encoded protein: CASSLAGGVTDTQYF.

The rearrangement uses TRBV19 and TRBJ1-5; D might be TRBD1 (6 bases). The CDR3 covers 14 residues. Trimming removed 7 bases at V and 2 bases at J, with 12 bases between. In germline, CDR1 is LNHDA, CDR2 SQIVND (reference sequence). The CDR3 here is CASKGELGNQPQHF. The CDR3 bases are TGTGCCAGTAAGGGGGAACTCGGCAATCAGCCCCAGCATTTT.

The chain employs TRBV5-6 and TRBJ2-5, with TRBD1 identical over 7 bases. Germline CDR1 is SGHDT and CDR2 is YYEEEE. The CDR3 is made up of 14 amino acids. The J segment lost 2 bases and the V segment lost 4 bases, leaving 5 bases of the junction unmatched. CDR3 coding DNA: TGTGCCAGCAGCCGTTCGACAGGGCAAGAGACCCAGTACTTC. This translates into CASSRSTGQETQYF.

The V gene is TRBV7-2, the J gene TRBJ2-5; D not certain. The length of the CDR3 is 10 residues. The V end lost 4 bases, the J end lost 7 bases, and 4 bases lay between the germline ends. Germline V gives CDR1 SGHTA, CDR2 FQGNSA. CDR3 protein: CASSSGTQYF. The CDR3 region has the DNA TGTGCCAGCAGCTCAGGGACCCAGTACTTC.

The J gene is TRBJ1-1, the V gene TRBV5-4, with 7 bases aligning to TRBD1. The germline V gene has CDR1 SGHNT and CDR2 YYREEE (reference sequence). V lost 4 bases to trimming and J lost 6 bases; unmatched junction nucleotides: 9. CDR3 length: 14 residues. This CDR3 is CASSIQGSDAEAFF. The CDR3 nucleotides read TGTGCCAGCAGCATACAGGGGAGTGACGCTGAAGCTTTCTTT.

The chain joins TRBV19 to TRBJ2-3; D is uncertain. CDR1 and CDR2 from the germline V gene are LNHDA and SQIVND (reference sequence). V shed 8 bases and J shed 0 bases, with 12 bases lying between them. The CDR3 has 14 amino acids. DNA for the CDR3: TGTGCCAGTCATCCCAGAACTAGCACAGATACGCAGTATTTT. This gives the protein CASHPRTSTDTQYF.

The chain recombines TRBV6-6 with TRBJ2-7; D unresolved. This CDR3 contains 13 residues. V was trimmed by 2 bases and J by 1 base, leaving 6 bases between them. CDR1 is MNHNY, CDR2 SVGAGI, per germline (reference sequence). CDR3: CASSYLGSYEQYF. The CDR3 nucleotides are TGTGCCAGCAGTTACCTAGGGTCCTACGAGCAGTACTTC.

The chain links TRBV4-2 to TRBJ1-2; D is unresolved. V was trimmed by 0 bases and J by 3 bases, leaving 14 bases between them. Germline V gene data show CDR1 as LGHNA and CDR2 as YNFKEQ. The CDR3 totals 16 residues. The CDR3 DNA sequence: TGTGCCAGCAGCCAAGAGACCCCTCTCCCAGACTATGGCTACACCTTC. Amino acid sequence: CASSQETPLPDYGYTF.

The rearrangement uses TRBV7-2 and TRBJ2-1, with D perhaps TRBD1 (6 bases). Trimming stripped 2 bases from V and 10 bases from J, with 12 bases between. This CDR3 is 13 amino acids long. Germline CDR1 reads SGHTA; CDR2 reads FQGNSA. DNA for the CDR3: TGTGCCAGCAGCTTAACGTTTGACAGGGAGCAGTTCTTC. This encodes CASSLTFDREQFF.

The V and J genes are TRBV7-2 and TRBJ2-7; 8 bases agree with TRBD2. The germline CDR1 and CDR2 sequences are SGHTA and FQGNSA. The CDR3 is 16 residues long. Germline trimming cut 3 bases from V and 1 base from J; bases unmatched to any gene: 8. CDR3 region: CASSFPPGGNSYEQYF. CDR3 DNA sequence: TGTGCCAGCAGCTTCCCCCCGGGAGGGAATTCCTACGAGCAGTACTTC.

The count of this clone is one. V and J are TRBV19 and TRBJ1-1; tentatively, D is TRBD1 (5 bases). The CDR3 is 15 amino acids. Trimming shortened V by 3 bases and J by 3 bases, and 14 bases separated the two germline ends. CDR1 LNHDA and CDR2 SQIVND come from the germline V gene (reference sequence). The CDR3 DNA follows: TGTGCCAGTAGTATTAATCAGGGATCGGACACTGAAGCTTTCTTT. Protein product: CASSINQGSDTEAFF.

CDR3 DNA sequence: TGTGCTAGTGGTACGACCTACGAGCAGTACTTC. Translated: CASGTTYEQYF. This sequence joins TRBV12-5 and TRBJ2-7, with no clear D. Germline-derived CDR1 and CDR2 are LGHNT and FRNRAP. CDR3 size: 11 residues. Deletions cut 5 bases from V and 2 bases from J, with 4 bases between.

The chain combines TRBV2 with TRBJ2-1; D gene unclear. With 1 base removed from V and 5 bases from J, the gap between germline ends came to 12 bases. Per germline, CDR1 SNHLY and CDR2 FYNNEI. The CDR3 runs 15 residues. CDR3: CASSEGVTPDNEQFF. The CDR3 nucleotides read TGTGCCAGCAGTGAAGGGGTAACTCCGGACAATGAGCAGTTCTTC.

This clone was counted between two and nine times. The V gene is TRBV27, the J gene TRBJ2-7; TRBD2 might be the D (7 bases). Germline V gene sequence: CDR1 MNHEY, CDR2 SMNVEV (reference sequence). V lost 3 bases, J lost 2 bases, and 14 bases lay in between. This CDR3 is built from 15 residues. The CDR3 region has the DNA TGTGCCAGCAGTTTCTCGGGGGGCGGAACCTACGAGCAGTACTTC. Amino acid sequence: CASSFSGGGTYEQYF.

This clone was detected once. The gene calls are TRBV9 and TRBJ1-4; a weak D match, TRBD1 (6 bases). Germline V CDR1 and CDR2: SGDLS, YYNGEE. V dropped 4 bases and J dropped 7 bases, with 20 bases sitting between them. CDR3 length: 16 residues. DNA for the CDR3: TGTGCCAGCAGCCTCCCCGGAGGGACAAATTCTGAAAAACTGTTTTTT. This translates into CASSLPGGTNSEKLFF.

This sequence joins TRBV5-1 and TRBJ1-1; tentatively, D is TRBD1 (6 bases). Germline V gene sequence: CDR1 SGHRS, CDR2 YFSETQ. V lost 1 base to trimming and J lost 2 bases, with 12 bases between them. This CDR3 is 15 amino acids long. The chain's CDR3 is CASSLIGGSNTEAFF. The CDR3, as DNA: TGCGCCAGCAGCTTGATTGGGGGCTCAAACACTGAAGCTTTCTTT.

The chain employs TRBV29-1 and TRBJ1-4, with D maybe TRBD1 (5 bases). Trimming took off 0 bases at V and 5 bases at J, with 25 bases between the two ends. Per germline, CDR1 SQVTM and CDR2 ANQGSEA. The CDR3 has 19 residues. CDR3 amino acids: CSVEDRGGVSSLPNEKLFF. In DNA form, the CDR3 reads TGCAGCGTTGAAGACCGGGGAGGGGTCAGCTCGCTTCCGAATGAAAAACTGTTTTTT.

The J gene is TRBJ2-1, the V gene TRBV15; 11 nucleotides agree with TRBD2. CDR3 length: 15 residues. Trimming removed 5 bases from V and 8 bases from J; junction bases left unmatched: 8. Germline V gene lookup returns CDR1 LNHNV and CDR2 YYDKDF (reference sequence). The CDR3 loop is CATSASGTSGDEQFF. CDR3 nucleotide sequence: TGTGCCACCAGCGCCTCCGGGACTAGCGGCGATGAGCAGTTCTTC.

The genes are TRBV30 and TRBJ1-2; 8 bases agree with TRBD1. The CDR3 length is 15 residues. The germline gives CDR1 GTSNPN, CDR2 SVGIG (reference sequence). Trimming at V came to 4 bases and at J to 3 bases, leaving 10 bases not matched to a gene. This chain's CDR3 is CAWTGQGGGDYGYTF. The CDR3 DNA is TGTGCCTGGACCGGACAGGGTGGGGGAGACTATGGCTACACCTTC.

The gene calls are TRBV15 and TRBJ1-3; no clear D gene. Germline loops: CDR1 LNHNV, CDR2 YYDKDF (reference sequence). Trimming took 0 bases from V and 0 from J, leaving 9 bases between them. The CDR3 sequence is 16 residues long. The CDR3 DNA sequence: TGTGCCACCAGCAGAGATCGCCCCATCTCTGGAAACACCATATATTTT. Translation: CATSRDRPISGNTIYF.

This chain joins TRBV4-3 and TRBJ1-3; D is undetermined. CDR1 is LGHNA and CDR2 is YSLEER in the germline V gene. The CDR3 is made up of 16 amino acids. V shed 0 bases and J shed 5 bases, with 14 bases lying between them. The CDR3 nucleotides read TGCGCCAGCAGCCAAGATCCAATAACATATCGAAACACCATATATTTT. Translating gives CASSQDPITYRNTIYF.

This clone was found once. The chain links TRBV30 to TRBJ1-5, with D unclear. Germline V CDR1 and CDR2: GTSNPN, SVGIG (reference sequence). V shed 3 bases and J shed 0 bases, with 12 bases lying between them. The CDR3 covers 15 residues. This chain's CDR3 is CAWSPDGYSNQPQHF. Here the CDR3 DNA reads TGTGCCTGGAGCCCGGACGGCTATAGCAATCAGCCCCAGCATTTT.

This chain links TRBV7-6 with TRBJ2-5, with D perhaps TRBD2 (6 bases). The DNA end favors TRBJ2-7, so the J call may be wrong. The CDR3 contains 15 residues. Germline V gives CDR1 SGHVS, CDR2 FNYEAQ. CDR3 amino acids: CASSLDSAGLYEQYF. DNA for the CDR3: TGTGCCAGCAGCTTAGACTCGGCGGGACTCTACGAGCAGTACTTC.

The rearrangement uses TRBV5-1 and TRBJ2-7; 9 bases agree with TRBD1. The germline CDR1 and CDR2 sequences are SGHRS and YFSETQ. The CDR3 totals 15 residues. Trimming cost V 2 bases and J 7 bases; bases outside gene matches: 10. The CDR3 bases are TGCGCCAGCAGCTTTAGCCCTGGGACAGGGAAAGAGCAGTACTTC. It is translated as CASSFSPGTGKEQYF.

V usage is TRBV9 and J usage is TRBJ2-5; no firm D call. V was clipped by 0 bases and J by 3 bases, with 12 bases between them. The CDR3 loop spans 15 amino acids. Germline V lookup: CDR1 SGDLS, CDR2 YYNGEE. The CDR3 nucleotides read TGTGCCAGCAGCGTAGGCGTAGGGCCTGAAGAGACCCAGTACTTC. Amino acids: CASSVGVGPEETQYF.

V and J are TRBV13 and TRBJ2-6; D ambiguous. In germline, CDR1 is PRHDT, CDR2 FYEKMQ (reference sequence). V was clipped by 3 bases and J by 2 bases, with 5 bases between them. This CDR3 contains 14 residues. Written as DNA, the CDR3 is TGTGCCAGCAGCTTTGGGGCTGGGGCCAACGTCCTGACTTTC. Amino acid sequence: CASSFGAGANVLTF.

In nucleotides, the CDR3 is TGTGCCAGTAGTATAGAACGACTAGCGGATTACAATGAGCAGTTCTTC. It yields the protein CASSIERLADYNEQFF. The rearrangement links TRBV19 to TRBJ2-1, with 9 bases identical to TRBD2. Germline-derived CDR1 and CDR2 are LNHDA and SQIVND (reference sequence). This CDR3 is built from 16 residues. With V trimmed by 0 bases and J by 4 bases, 4 bases remained unmatched.

This chain links TRBV30 with TRBJ2-5; 8 positions agree with TRBD2. Germline loops: CDR1 GTSNPN, CDR2 SVGIG (reference sequence). V lost 4 bases to trimming and J lost 4 bases; unmatched junction nucleotides: 8. The CDR3 has 14 amino acids. The CDR3 bases are TGTGCCTGGAAATCCCCCGCGGGAGGAGAGACCCAGTACTTC. This encodes CAWKSPAGGETQYF. Based on the CDR3 plus reference TRBV30 and TRBJ2-5, the full variable domain is SQTIHQWPATLVQPVGSPLSLECTVEGTSNPNLYWYRQAAGRGLQLLFYSVGIGQISSEVPQNLSASRPQDRQFILSSKKLLLSDSGFYLCAWKSPAGGETQYFGPGTRLLVL.

This sequence joins TRBV5-4 and TRBJ2-7; TRBD1 is a possible D gene (6 bases). The germline V gene has CDR1 SGHNT and CDR2 YYREEE (reference sequence). The CDR3 has 14 residues. V was clipped by 1 base and J by 2 bases, with 10 bases between them. The CDR3 coding sequence is TGTGCCAGCAGCTTGAAACAGGGTCCCTACGAGCAGTACTTC. Translation: CASSLKQGPYEQYF.